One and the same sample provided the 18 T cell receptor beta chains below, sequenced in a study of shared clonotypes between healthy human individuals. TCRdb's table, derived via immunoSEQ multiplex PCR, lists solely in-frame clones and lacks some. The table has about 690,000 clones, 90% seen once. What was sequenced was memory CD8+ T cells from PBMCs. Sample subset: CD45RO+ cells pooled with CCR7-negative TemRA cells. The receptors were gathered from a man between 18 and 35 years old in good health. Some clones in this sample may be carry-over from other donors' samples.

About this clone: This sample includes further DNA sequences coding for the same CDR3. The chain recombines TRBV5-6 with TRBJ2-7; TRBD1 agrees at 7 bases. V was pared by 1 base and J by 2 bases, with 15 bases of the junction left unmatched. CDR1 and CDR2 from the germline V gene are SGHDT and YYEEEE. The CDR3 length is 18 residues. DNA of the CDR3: TGTGCCAGCAGCTTGCGGCAGGGGGTGTCAAAGAAGGCCTACGAGCAGTACTTC. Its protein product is CASSLRQGVSKKAYEQYF.

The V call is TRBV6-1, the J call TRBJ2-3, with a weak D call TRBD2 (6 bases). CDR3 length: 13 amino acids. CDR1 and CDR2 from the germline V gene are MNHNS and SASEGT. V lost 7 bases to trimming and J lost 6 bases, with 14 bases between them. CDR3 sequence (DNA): TGTGCCAGCACCCGGGACTGGACTGATACGCAGTATTTT. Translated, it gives CASTRDWTDTQYF.

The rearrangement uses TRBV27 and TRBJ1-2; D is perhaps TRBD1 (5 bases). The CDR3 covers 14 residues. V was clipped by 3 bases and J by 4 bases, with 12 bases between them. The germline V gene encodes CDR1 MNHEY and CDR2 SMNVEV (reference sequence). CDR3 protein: CASSFGRTFYGYTF. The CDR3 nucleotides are TGTGCCAGCAGTTTCGGACGGACATTCTATGGCTACACCTTC.

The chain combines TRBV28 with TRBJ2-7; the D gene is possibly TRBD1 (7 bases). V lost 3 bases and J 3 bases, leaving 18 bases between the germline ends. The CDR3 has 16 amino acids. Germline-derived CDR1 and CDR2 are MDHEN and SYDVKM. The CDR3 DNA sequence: TGTGCCAGCAGTTTGGGCCAGGGGGGAGTCCTCTACGAGCAGTACTTC. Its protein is CASSLGQGGVLYEQYF.

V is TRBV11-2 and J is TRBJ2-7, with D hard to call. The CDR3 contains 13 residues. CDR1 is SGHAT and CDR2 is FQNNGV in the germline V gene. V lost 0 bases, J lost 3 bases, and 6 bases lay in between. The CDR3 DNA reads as TGTGCCAGCAGCTTAGAAGCAGGCTACGAGCAGTACTTC. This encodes CASSLEAGYEQYF.

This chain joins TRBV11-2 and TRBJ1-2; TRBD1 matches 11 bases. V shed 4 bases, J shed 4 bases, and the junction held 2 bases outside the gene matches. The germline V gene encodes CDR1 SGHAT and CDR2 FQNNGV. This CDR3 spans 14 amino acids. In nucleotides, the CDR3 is TGTGCCAGCAGCTCCGGGACAGGGGGCTATGGCTACACCTTC. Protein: CASSSGTGGYGYTF.

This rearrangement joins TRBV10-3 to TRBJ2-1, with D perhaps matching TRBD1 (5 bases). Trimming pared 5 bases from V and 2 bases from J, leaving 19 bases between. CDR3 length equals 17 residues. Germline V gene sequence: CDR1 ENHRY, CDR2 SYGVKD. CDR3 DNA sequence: TGTGCCATCAGTACCCCCCCCTCGACGGACACCTACAATGAGCAGTTCTTC. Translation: CAISTPPSTDTYNEQFF.

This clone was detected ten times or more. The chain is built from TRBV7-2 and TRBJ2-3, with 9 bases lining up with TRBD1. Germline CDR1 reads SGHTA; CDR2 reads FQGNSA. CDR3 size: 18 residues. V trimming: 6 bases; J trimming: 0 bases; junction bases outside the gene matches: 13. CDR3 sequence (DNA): TGTGCCAGCAGAAATCACCCACAGGGGGCAGCTAGCACAGATACGCAGTATTTT. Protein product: CASRNHPQGAASTDTQYF.

CDR3 DNA: TGTGCCAGCAGCTTGTCCCCGGTCAGAGCTGGGGGGTTAGGCTACGAGCAGTACTTC. Residues: CASSLSPVRAGGLGYEQYF. The chain combines TRBV5-5 with TRBJ2-7, with D possibly TRBD2 on 6 matching bases. There are 19 residues in the CDR3. The germline V gene encodes CDR1 SGHKS and CDR2 YYEKEE (reference sequence). Trimming removed 1 base from V and 3 bases from J, with 26 bases in between.

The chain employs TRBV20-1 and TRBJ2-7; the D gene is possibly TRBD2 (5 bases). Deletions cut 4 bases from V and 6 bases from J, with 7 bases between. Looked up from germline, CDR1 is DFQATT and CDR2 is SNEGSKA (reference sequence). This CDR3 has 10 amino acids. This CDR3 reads CSATGIEQYF. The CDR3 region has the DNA TGCAGTGCTACGGGGATCGAGCAGTACTTC.

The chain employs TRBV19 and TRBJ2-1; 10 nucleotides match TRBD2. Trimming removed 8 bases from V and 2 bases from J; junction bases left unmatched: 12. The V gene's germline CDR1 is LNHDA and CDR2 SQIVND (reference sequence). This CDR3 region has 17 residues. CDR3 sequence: CASPPAGGRPPYNEQFF. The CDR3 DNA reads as TGTGCCAGTCCCCCAGCGGGAGGGAGACCCCCCTACAATGAGCAGTTCTTC.

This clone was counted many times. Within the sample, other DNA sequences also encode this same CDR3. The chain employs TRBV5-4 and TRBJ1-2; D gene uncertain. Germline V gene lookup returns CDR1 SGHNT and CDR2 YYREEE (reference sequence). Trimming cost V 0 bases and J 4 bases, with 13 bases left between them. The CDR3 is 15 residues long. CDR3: CASSLEPGSVYGYTF. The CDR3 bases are TGTGCCAGCAGCTTGGAGCCGGGGTCCGTCTATGGCTACACCTTC. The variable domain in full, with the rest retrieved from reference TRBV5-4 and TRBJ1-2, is ETGVTQSPTHLIKTRGQQVTLRCSSQSGHNTVSWYQQALGQGPQFIFQYYREEENGRGNFPPRFSGLQFPNYSSELNVNALELDDSALYLCASSLEPGSVYGYTFGSGTRLTVV.

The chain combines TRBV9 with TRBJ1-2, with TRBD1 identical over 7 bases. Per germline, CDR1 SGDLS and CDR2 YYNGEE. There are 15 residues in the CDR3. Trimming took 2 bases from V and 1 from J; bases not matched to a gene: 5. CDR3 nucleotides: TGTGCCAGCAGCGTGTCCCGACAGGGTAACTATGGCTACACCTTC. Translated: CASSVSRQGNYGYTF. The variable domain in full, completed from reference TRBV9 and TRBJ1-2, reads DSGVTQTPKHLITATGQRVTLRCSPRSGDLSVYWYQQSLDQGLQFLIQYYNGEERAKGNILERFSAQQFPDLHSELNLSSLELGDSALYFCASSVSRQGNYGYTFGSGTRLTVV.

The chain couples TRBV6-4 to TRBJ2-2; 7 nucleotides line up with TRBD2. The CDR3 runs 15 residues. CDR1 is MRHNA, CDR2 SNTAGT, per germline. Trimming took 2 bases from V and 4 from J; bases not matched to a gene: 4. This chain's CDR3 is CASSDPRESTGELFF. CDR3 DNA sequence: TGTGCCAGCAGTGACCCGCGGGAGTCCACCGGGGAGCTGTTTTTT.

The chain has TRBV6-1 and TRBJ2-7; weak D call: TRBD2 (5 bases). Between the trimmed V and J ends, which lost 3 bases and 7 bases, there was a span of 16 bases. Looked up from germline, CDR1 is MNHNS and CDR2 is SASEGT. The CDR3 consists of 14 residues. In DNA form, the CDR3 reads TGTGCCAGCAGTGATCCCCTTAGCCCGGGGGAGCAGTACTTC. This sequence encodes CASSDPLSPGEQYF.

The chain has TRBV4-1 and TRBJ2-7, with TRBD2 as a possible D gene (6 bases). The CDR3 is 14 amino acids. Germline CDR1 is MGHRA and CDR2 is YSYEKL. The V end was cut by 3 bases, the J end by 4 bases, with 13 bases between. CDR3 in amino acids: CASSQGGSTYEQYF. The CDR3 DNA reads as TGCGCCAGCAGCCAGGGGGGATCAACGTACGAGCAGTACTTC.

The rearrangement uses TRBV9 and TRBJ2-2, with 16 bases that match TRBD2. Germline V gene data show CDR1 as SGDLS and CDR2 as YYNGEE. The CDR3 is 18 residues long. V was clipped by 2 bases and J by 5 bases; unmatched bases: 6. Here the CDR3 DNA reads TGTGCCAGCAGCGTGCGACCGGGACTAGCGGGAGGGACCGGGGAGCTGTTTTTT. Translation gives CASSVRPGLAGGTGELFF.

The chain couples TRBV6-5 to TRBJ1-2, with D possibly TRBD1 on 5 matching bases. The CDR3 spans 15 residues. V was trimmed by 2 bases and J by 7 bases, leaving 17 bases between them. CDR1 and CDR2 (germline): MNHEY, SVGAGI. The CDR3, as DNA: TGTGCCAGCAGTTACCTTTTGGGGGTACGGGGTGGCTACACCTTC. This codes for CASSYLLGVRGGYTF.